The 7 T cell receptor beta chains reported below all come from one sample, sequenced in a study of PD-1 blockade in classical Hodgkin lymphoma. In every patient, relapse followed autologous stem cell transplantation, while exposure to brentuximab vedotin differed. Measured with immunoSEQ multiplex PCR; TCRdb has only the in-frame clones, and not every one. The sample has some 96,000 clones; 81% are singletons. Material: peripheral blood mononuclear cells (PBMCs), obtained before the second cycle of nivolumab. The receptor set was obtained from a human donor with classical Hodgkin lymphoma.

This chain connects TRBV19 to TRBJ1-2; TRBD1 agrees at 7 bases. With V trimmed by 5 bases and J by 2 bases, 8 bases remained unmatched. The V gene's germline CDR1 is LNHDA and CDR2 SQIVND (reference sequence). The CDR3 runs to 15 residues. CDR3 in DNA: TGTGCCAGTAGTTGGGCCTCGACAGGGAACTATGGCTACACCTTC. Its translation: CASSWASTGNYGYTF.

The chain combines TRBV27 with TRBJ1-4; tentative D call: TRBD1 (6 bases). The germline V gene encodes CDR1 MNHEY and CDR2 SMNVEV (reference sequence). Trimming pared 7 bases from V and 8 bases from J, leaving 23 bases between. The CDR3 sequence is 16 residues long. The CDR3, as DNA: TGTGCCAGCAACCCTCGGGGGCCGCAGGCTGGGGAAAAACTGTTTTTT. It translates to CASNPRGPQAGEKLFF.

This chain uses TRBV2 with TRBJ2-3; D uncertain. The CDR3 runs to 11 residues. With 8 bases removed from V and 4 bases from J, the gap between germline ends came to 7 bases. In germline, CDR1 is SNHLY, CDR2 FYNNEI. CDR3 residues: CASRKADTQYF. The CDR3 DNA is TGTGCCAGCCGGAAGGCAGATACGCAGTATTTT.

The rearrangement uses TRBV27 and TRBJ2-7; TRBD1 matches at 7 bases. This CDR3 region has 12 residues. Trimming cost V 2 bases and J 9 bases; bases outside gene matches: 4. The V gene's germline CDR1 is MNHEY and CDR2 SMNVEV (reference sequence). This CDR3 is CASSLVGQRQYF. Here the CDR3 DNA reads TGTGCCAGCAGTTTAGTGGGACAGAGGCAGTACTTC.

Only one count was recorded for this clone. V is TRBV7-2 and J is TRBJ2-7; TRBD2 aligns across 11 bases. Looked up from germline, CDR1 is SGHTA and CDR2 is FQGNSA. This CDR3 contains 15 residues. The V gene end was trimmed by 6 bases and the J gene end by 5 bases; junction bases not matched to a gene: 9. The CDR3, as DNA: TGTGCCAGCAGTCTGTTAGCGGGAGGGCCCCACGAGCAGTACTTC. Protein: CASSLLAGGPHEQYF. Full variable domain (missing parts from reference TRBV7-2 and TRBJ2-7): GAGVSQSPSNKVTEKGKDVELRCDPISGHTALYWYRQSLGQGLEFLIYFQGNSAPDKSGLPSDRFSAERTGGSVSTLTIQRTQQEDSAVYLCASSLLAGGPHEQYFGPGTRLTVT.

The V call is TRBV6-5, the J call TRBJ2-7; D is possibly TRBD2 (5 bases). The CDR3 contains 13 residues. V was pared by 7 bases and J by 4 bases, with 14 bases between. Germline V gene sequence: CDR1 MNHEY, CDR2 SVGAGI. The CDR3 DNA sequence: TGTGCCAGCAAGTGGGGAGAGGGTTACGAGCAGTACTTC. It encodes CASKWGEGYEQYF.

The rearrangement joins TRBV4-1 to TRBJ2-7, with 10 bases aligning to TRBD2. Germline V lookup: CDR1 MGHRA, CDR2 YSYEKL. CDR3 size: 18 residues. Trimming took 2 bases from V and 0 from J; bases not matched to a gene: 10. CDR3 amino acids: CASSQLTSGTYYSYEQYF. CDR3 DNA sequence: TGCGCCAGCAGCCAACTAACTAGCGGGACCTACTACTCCTACGAGCAGTACTTC.